One sample yielded the 9 T cell receptor beta chains listed below, sequenced in a study of T cell clonotyping in hematopoietic cell transplantation. The repertoire was sequenced with immunoSEQ multiplex PCR; TCRdb's copy has only in-frame clones and lacks some. The repertoire holds some 7,000 clones, with 85% to 90% as singletons. The time point was: recipient sample about 28 days before transplant, after cytoreduction. Sample: peripheral blood mononuclear cells, taken before stem cell transplant. The receptors come from a man aged 25-45 years with acute myeloid leukemia. Some clones in this sample may be carry-over from other donors' samples.

This clone was seen more than once but under ten times. The chain combines TRBV5-8 with TRBJ1-1; perhaps TRBD1 as D (6 bases). V was cut by 4 bases and J by 11 bases, with 15 bases left in between. CDR3 length: 12 residues. Germline values: CDR1 SGHTS, CDR2 YDEGEE. For the CDR3, the DNA is TGTGCCAGCAGCCAGGGGTCCCCCGGGGCTTTCTTT. This gives the protein CASSQGSPGAFF.

This clone was counted a single time. The chain combines TRBV30 with TRBJ1-1; maybe TRBD1 (5 bases). The V and J ends lost 3 bases and 6 bases respectively, with 17 bases between them. This CDR3 comprises 14 residues. Germline V gene lookup returns CDR1 GTSNPN and CDR2 SVGIG (reference sequence). The CDR3 region has the DNA TGTGCCTGGAGACGATTGGGACCCGAGGCTGAAGCTTTCTTT. Amino acids: CAWRRLGPEAEAFF.

The chain uses TRBV19 and TRBJ1-5, with TRBD1 as a possible D gene (6 bases). The germline V gene encodes CDR1 LNHDA and CDR2 SQIVND (reference sequence). This CDR3 is built from 17 residues. V lost 5 bases and J 4 bases, leaving 21 bases between the germline ends. The CDR3, as DNA: TGTGCCAGTAGTCCTGTACGGGACACCACTTCGAATCAGCCCCAGCATTTT. As protein: CASSPVRDTTSNQPQHF.

The CDR3 sequence is CASSLLDGSGELFF. As DNA, the CDR3 is TGTGCCAGCAGCCTATTAGACGGATCCGGGGAGCTGTTTTTT. The gene calls are TRBV7-9 and TRBJ2-2; D call uncertain. This CDR3 contains 14 residues. The V and J ends lost 5 bases and 6 bases respectively, with 13 bases between them. The V gene's germline CDR1 is SEHNR and CDR2 FQNEAQ (reference sequence).

V and J are TRBV7-2 and TRBJ1-1, with a possible D match to TRBD1 (5 bases). The V gene lost 7 bases and the J gene lost 2 bases, with 14 bases spanning the gap. The length of the CDR3 is 14 residues. Germline CDR1 is SGHTA and CDR2 is FQGNSA. The chain's CDR3 is CASNLGGFNTEAFF. The CDR3, as DNA: TGTGCCAGCAACCTCGGGGGGTTTAACACTGAAGCTTTCTTT.

V is TRBV28 and J is TRBJ2-2; a possible D gene is TRBD2 (6 bases). Germline V gene sequence: CDR1 MDHEN, CDR2 SYDVKM. This CDR3 region has 16 residues. The V end was cut by 5 bases, the J end by 6 bases, with 19 bases between. CDR3 nucleotide sequence: TGTGCCAGCAGTGTCAGCGTCGCCGGGGGAGCCGGGGAGCTGTTTTTT. It specifies CASSVSVAGGAGELFF.

The chain links TRBV27 to TRBJ1-5; TRBD1 is a possible D gene (5 bases). The V gene lost 5 bases and the J gene lost 1 base, with 15 bases spanning the gap. The CDR3 spans 16 residues. From germline, CDR1 is MNHEY and CDR2 SMNVEV (reference sequence). Here the CDR3 DNA reads TGTGCCAGCAGTCCCTCCCAGGGAGAGAGCAATCAGCCCCAGCATTTT. Protein product: CASSPSQGESNQPQHF.

The chain joins TRBV28 to TRBJ2-3; D is undetermined. CDR3 size: 15 residues. Trimming cost V 6 bases and J 1 base, with 14 bases left between them. CDR1 and CDR2 from the germline V gene are MDHEN and SYDVKM. CDR3 sequence (DNA): TGTGCCAGCAGCGCCCCCCCGCAAGGCACAGATACGCAGTATTTT. Amino acids: CASSAPPQGTDTQYF.

The chain has TRBV7-6 and TRBJ2-7; D ambiguous. The CDR3 totals 15 residues. V lost 0 bases to trimming and J lost 7 bases, with 16 bases between them. Germline V gives CDR1 SGHVS, CDR2 FNYEAQ. CDR3 region: CASSLATGGVIEQYF. CDR3 coding DNA: TGTGCCAGCAGCTTAGCTACGGGTGGGGTGATTGAGCAGTACTTC.